This T cell receptor beta chain is drawn from a study of blood T cell repertoires in COVID-19. Background on the study: Samples came from the United States, Italy and Spain, spanning acute and convalescent COVID-19. Nucleic acid was either cDNA or gDNA, and it came from T cells, B-cell-depleted T cells, or PBMCs.

Authors' data handling: Nucleated cell number was recorded as an estimate derived from reference gene primer amplification. Generated by immunoSEQ multiplex PCR, the TCRdb table keeps only in-frame clones and is missing some. V and J calls and clone size are those listed in that table; D and trimming were worked out from the DNA. The sample includes 250,000 to 350,000 clones, around nine tenths of them seen just once. The sequence was collected from a woman aged 60 to 75 with acute or convalescent COVID-19. The sample comprised peripheral blood.

The DNA of the CDR3 is TGTGCCAGCTCACCACCGGGACTAGCGGGACTCTACGAGCAGTACTTC. Its protein product is CASSPPGLAGLYEQYF. The chain links TRBV18 to TRBJ2-7; the match to TRBD2 covers 13 bases. Trimming removed 0 bases from V and 3 bases from J; junction bases left unmatched: 2. The germline CDR1 and CDR2 sequences are KGHSH and LQKENI. The CDR3 covers 16 residues.